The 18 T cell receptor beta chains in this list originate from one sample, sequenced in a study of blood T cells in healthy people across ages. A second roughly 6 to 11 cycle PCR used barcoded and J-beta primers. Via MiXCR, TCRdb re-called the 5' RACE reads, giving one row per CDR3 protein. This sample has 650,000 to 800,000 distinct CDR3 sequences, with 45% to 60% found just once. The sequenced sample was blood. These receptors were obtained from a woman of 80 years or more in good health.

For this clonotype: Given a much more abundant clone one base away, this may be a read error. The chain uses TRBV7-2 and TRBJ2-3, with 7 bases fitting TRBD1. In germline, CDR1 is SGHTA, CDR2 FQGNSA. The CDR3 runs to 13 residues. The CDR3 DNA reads TGTGCCGGCAGCCCTGGGACAGCTAAAAGGGAGTATTTT. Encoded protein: CAGSPGTAKREYF. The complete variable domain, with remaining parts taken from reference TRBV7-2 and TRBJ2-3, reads GAGVSQSPSNKVTEKGKDVELRCDPISGHTALYWYRQSLGQGLEFLIYFQGNSAPDKSGLPSDRFSAERTGGSVSTLTIQRTQQEDSAVYLCAGSPGTAKREYFGPGTRLTVL.

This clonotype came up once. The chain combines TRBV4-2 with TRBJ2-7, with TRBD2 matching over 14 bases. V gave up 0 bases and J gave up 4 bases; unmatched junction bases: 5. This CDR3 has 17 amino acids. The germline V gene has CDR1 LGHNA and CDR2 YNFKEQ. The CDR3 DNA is TGTGCCAGCAGCCAAGATACCGGGACTAGCGGGAGATACGAGCAGTACTTC. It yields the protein CASSQDTGTSGRYEQYF.

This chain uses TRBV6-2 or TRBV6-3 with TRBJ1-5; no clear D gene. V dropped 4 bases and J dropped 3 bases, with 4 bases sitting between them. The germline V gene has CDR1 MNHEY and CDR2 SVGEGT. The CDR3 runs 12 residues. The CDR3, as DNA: TGTGCCAGCAGTTGGATCAATCAGCCCCAGCATTTT. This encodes CASSWINQPQHF.

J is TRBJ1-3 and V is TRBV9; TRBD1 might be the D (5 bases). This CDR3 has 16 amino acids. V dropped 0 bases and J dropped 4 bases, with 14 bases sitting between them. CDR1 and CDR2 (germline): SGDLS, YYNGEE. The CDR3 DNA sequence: TGTGCCAGCAGCGTAGGGGGCGCCCCGGCGGGAAACACCATATATTTT. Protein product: CASSVGGAPAGNTIYF.

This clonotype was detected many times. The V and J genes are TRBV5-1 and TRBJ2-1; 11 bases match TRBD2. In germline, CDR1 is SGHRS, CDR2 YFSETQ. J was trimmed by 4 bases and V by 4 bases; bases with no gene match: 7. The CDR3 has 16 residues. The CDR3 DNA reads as TGCGCCAGCAGCGCGGGACTAGCGGCTGAATACAATGAGCAGTTCTTC. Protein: CASSAGLAAEYNEQFF.

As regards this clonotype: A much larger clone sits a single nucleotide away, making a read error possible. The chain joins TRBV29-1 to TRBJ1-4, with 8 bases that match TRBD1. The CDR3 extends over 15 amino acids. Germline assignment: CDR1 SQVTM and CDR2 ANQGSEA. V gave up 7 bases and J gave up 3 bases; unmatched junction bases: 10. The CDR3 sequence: CSAANQGAANEKLFF. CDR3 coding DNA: TGCAGCGCCGCAAACCAGGGGGCGGCTAATGAAAAACTGTTTTTT. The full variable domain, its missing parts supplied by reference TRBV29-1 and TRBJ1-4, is SAVISQKPSRDICQRGTSLTIQCQVDSQVTMMFWYRQQPGQSLTLIATANQGSEATYESGFVIDKFPISRPNLTFSTLTVSNMSPEDSSIYLCSAANQGAANEKLFFGSGTQLSVL.

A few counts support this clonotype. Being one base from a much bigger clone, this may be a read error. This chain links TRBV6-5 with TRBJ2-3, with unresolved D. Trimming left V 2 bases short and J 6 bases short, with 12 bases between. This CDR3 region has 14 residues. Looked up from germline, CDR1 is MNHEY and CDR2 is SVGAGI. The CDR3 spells CASSYATYTDTQYF. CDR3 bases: TGTGCCAGCAGTTACGCTACCTACACCGATACGCAGTATTTT.

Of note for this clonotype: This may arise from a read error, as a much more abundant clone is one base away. CDR3 nucleotides: TGTGCCAGCGGTTTGGGCAGGGGGACCTACGAGCAGTACTTC. This translates into CASGLGRGTYEQYF. The chain recombines TRBV12-3 or TRBV12-4 with TRBJ2-5, with 7 bases aligning to TRBD1. The DNA end lines up better with TRBJ2-7; the J call may be wrong. CDR3 length: 14 amino acids.

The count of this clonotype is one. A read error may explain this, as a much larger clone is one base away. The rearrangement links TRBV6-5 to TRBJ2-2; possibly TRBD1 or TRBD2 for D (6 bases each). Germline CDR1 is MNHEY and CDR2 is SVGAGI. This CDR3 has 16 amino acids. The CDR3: CASSSLGGANTGGLFF. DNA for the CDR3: TGTGCCAGCAGTTCCCTAGGGGGAGCGAACACCGGGGGGCTGTTTTTT.

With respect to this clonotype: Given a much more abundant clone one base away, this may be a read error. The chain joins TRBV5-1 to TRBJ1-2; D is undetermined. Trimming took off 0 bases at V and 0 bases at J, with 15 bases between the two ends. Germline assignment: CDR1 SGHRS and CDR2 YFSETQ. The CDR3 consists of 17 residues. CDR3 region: CASSLGLLLDANYGYTF. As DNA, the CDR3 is TGCGCCAGCAGCTTGGGGCTACTTCTCGACGCTAACTATGGCTACACCTTC.

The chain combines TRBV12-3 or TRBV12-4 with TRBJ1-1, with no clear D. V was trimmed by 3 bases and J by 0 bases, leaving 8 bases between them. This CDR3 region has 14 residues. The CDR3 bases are TGTGCCAGCAGTTTTGGGGAGCTGAACACTGAAGCTTTCTTT. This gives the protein CASSFGELNTEAFF.

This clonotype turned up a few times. CDR3 sequence reads: CSENRGLKTQYF. The CDR3 nucleotides read TGCAGTGAAAACAGGGGGCTGAAGACCCAGTACTTC. The V gene is TRBV20-1, the J gene TRBJ2-5; 9 nucleotides agree with TRBD1. The CDR3 is 12 amino acids. Unmatched junction bases numbered 6, after V lost 7 bases and J lost 6 bases. CDR1 is DFQATT and CDR2 is SNEGSKA in the germline V gene (reference sequence).

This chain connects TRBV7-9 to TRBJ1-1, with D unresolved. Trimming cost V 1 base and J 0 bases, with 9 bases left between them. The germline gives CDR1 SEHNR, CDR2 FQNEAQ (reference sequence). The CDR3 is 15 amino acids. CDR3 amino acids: CASSLGGRLNTEAFF. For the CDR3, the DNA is TGTGCCAGCAGCTTAGGAGGACGGCTGAACACTGAAGCTTTCTTT.

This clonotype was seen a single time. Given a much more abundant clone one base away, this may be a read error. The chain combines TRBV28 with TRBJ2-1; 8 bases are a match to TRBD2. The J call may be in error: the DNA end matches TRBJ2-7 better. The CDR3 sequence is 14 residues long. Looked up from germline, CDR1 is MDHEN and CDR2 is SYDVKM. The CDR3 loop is CASRPGTRGNEQYF. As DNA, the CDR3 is TGTGCCAGCAGGCCCGGGACTAGGGGCAATGAGCAGTACTTC.

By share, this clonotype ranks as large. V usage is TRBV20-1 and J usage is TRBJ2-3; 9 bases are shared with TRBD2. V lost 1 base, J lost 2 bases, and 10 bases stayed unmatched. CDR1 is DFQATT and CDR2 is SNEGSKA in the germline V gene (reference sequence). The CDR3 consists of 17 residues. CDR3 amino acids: CSARGLAGILTTDTQYF. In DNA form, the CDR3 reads TGCAGTGCTAGAGGGCTAGCGGGGATACTAACCACAGATACGCAGTATTTT.

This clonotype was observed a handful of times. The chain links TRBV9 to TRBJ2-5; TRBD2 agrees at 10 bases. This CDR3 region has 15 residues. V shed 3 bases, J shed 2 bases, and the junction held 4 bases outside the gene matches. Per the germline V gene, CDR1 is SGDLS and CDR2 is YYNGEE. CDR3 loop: CASSDQGLAQETQYF. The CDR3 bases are TGTGCCAGCAGCGACCAGGGACTAGCGCAAGAGACCCAGTACTTC.

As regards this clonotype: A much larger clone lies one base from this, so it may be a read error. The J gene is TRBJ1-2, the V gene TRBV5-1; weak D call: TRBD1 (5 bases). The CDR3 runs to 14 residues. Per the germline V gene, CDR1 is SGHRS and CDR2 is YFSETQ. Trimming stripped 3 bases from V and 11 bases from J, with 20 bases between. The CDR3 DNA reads TGCGCCAGCAGCTCTAGACGGGGCACTATGAGGTACACCTTC. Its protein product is CASSSRRGTMRYTF.

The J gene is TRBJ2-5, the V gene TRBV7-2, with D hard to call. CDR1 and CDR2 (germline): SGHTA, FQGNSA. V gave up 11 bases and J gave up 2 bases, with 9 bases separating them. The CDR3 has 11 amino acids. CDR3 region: CADTSQETQYF. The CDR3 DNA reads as TGTGCCGATACCTCTCAAGAGACCCAGTACTTC.